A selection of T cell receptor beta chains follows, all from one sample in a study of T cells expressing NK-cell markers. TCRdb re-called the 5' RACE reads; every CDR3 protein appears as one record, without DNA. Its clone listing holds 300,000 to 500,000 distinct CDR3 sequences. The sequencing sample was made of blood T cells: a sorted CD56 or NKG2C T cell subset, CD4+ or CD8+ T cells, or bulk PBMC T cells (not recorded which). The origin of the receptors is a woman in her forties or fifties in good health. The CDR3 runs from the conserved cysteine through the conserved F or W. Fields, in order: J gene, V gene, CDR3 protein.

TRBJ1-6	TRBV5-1	CASSPKGQGAHSPLHF
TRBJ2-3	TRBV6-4	CASSDFPGSDTQYF
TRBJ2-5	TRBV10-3	CAISESARGSGQETQYF
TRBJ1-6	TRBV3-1	CASSPGHSPLHF
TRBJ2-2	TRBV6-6	CASNPSGGRDTGELFF
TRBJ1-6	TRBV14	CASSQDTGRGSPLHF
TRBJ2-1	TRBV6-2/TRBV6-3	CASSTLQGSSYNEQFF
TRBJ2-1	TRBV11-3	CASSSSGRIWNEQFF
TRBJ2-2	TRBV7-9	CASTWTGTTGELFF
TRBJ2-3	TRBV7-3	CASSPGQWDTDTQYF
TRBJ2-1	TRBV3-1	CASSHRDNYNEQFF
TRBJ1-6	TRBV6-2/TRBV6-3	CASRQPSSYNSPLHF
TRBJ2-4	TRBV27	CASSLSPSKNIQYF
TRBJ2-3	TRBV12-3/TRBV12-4	CASSLRGSSGRHRDTQYF
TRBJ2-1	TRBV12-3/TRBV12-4	CASSFRLAGLNEQFF
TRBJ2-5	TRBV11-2	CASSTGQAGETQYF
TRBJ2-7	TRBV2	CASGGDSGREQYF
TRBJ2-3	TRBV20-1	CSALLGTADTQYF
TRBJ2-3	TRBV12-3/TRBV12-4	CASSLKEQRTDTQYF
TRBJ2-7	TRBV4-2	CASSQGTSGNGYEQYF
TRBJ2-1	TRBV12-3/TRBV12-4	CASSLGQGAVVEQFF
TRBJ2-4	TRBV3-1	CASSRRGLAKNIQYF
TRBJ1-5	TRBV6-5	CASSYSGAVSQPQHF
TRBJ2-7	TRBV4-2	CASSQEFREHHYEQYF
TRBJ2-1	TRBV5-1	CASSLASNGNEQFF
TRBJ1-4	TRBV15	CATSGGTNEKLFF
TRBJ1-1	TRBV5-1	CASSLRRTANTEAFF
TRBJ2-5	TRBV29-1	CSVDEGRVGETQYF
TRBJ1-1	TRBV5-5	CASSLDPGKNTEAFF
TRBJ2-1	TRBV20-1	CSATQPGLGFSEQFF
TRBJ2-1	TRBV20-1	CSASWSRTSSNEQFF
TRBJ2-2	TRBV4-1	CASSSFLAGVTGELFF
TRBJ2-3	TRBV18	CASSSKLSLADTQYF
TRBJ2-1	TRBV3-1	CASSQDVQLYEQFF
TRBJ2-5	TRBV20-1	CSASYSGGTQYF
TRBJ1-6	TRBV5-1	CASSLGELNYNSPLHF
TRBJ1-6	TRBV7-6	CASSDSGGVGDSPLHF
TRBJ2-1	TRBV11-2	CASSPLSFNEQFF
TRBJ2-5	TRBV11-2	CASSLGGLAGGETQYF
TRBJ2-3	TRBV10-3	CAISESTTGDTQYF
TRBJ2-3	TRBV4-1	CASSQDLGGNTDTQYF
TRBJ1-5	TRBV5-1	CASSVDRTQPQHF
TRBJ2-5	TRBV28	CASSSRTSGSHRETQYF
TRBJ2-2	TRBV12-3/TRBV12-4	CASRGLATGELFF